This is a list of T cell receptor beta chains from one sample in a study of blood T cell repertoires in COVID-19. The table came from immunoSEQ multiplex PCR; TCRdb's copy has only in-frame clones and leaves some out. The sample carries 490,000 or so clones, 70% to 90% recorded once. Sequencing input: PBMCs or T cells enriched from blood (not recorded which). The source is a woman aged 55-69 years who had recovered from COVID-19. Both conserved end residues are part of each CDR3. The D gene is left open where the match is weak. Only part of the rows carry a size: once, few, many, or a class if the clone is expanded.

d_call	v_call	clone_size	j_call	cdr3_aa	cdr3_nt
TRBD2	TRBV9	NA	TRBJ2-1	CASSPRLAAYNEQFF	TGTGCCAGCAGCCCCCGACTAGCGGCTTACAATGAGCAGTTCTTC
NA	TRBV9	NA	TRBJ2-3	CASSGRQITSTDTQYF	TGTGCCAGCAGCGGTCGACAGATAACTAGCACAGATACGCAGTATTTT
NA	TRBV14	NA	TRBJ1-1	CASRRASGTEAFF	TGTGCCAGCCGCCGGGCGTCAGGGACTGAAGCTTTCTTT
NA	TRBV19	few	TRBJ1-2	CASSLGGGVYGYTF	TGTGCCAGTAGCCTCGGGGGGGGCGTCTATGGCTACACCTTC
NA	TRBV19	NA	TRBJ2-7	CASGVEYEQYF	TGTGCCAGCGGGGTAGAATACGAGCAGTACTTC
NA	TRBV5-8	NA	TRBJ1-2	CASSSGGSWGYTF	TGTGCCAGCAGCTCCGGAGGCAGCTGGGGCTACACCTTC
TRBD2	TRBV11-2	NA	TRBJ2-3	CASSPLAGGFTDTQYF	TGTGCCAGCAGCCCGCTAGCGGGGGGATTCACAGATACGCAGTATTTT
NA	TRBV6-5	NA	TRBJ1-1	CASRGREGTEAFF	TGTGCCAGTAGGGGCCGGGAGGGGACTGAAGCTTTCTTT
NA	TRBV5-4	NA	TRBJ1-2	CASSFGHPPNYGYTF	TGTGCCAGCAGCTTCGGACACCCGCCTAACTATGGCTACACCTTC
TRBD2	TRBV5-4	NA	TRBJ2-2	CASSSGLAGGQVGELFF	TGTGCCAGCAGCTCGGGACTAGCGGGGGGGCAAGTCGGGGAGCTGTTTTTT
TRBD1	TRBV2	NA	TRBJ1-2	CVSSSTQGVNYGYTF	TGTGTCAGCAGTTCCACACAGGGGGTTAACTATGGCTACACCTTC
NA	TRBV5-1	NA	TRBJ2-5	CASSLDRKETQYF	TGCGCCAGCAGCTTGGACAGAAAAGAGACCCAGTACTTC
TRBD1	TRBV29-1	NA	TRBJ2-2	CSVNRGTGELFF	TGCAGCGTCAACAGGGGTACCGGGGAGCTGTTTTTT
TRBD2	TRBV9	NA	TRBJ2-3	CASSVGTSSHTQYF	TGTGCCAGCAGCGTAGGGACTAGCAGCCATACGCAGTATTTT
TRBD1	TRBV5-1	NA	TRBJ1-2	CASSLAGQTNYGYTF	TGCGCCAGCAGCTTGGCGGGACAGACTAACTATGGCTACACCTTC
TRBD1	TRBV2	NA	TRBJ2-2	CASSGQGLNTGELFF	TGTGCCAGCAGCGGACAGGGGTTAAACACCGGGGAGCTGTTTTTT
TRBD1	TRBV4-1	NA	TRBJ2-2	CASSQLQGARTGELFF	TGCGCCAGCAGCCAATTACAGGGGGCTAGGACCGGGGAGCTGTTTTTT
NA	TRBV11-3	NA	TRBJ1-1	CASSFTGNTEAFF	TGTGCCAGCAGCTTTACAGGGAACACTGAAGCTTTCTTT
NA	TRBV19	NA	TRBJ2-3	CASSPLDMSDTQYF	TGTGCCAGTAGTCCTTTGGACATGTCAGATACGCAGTATTTT
NA	TRBV27	NA	TRBJ2-1	CASSNRGNEQFF	TGTGCCAGCAGTAACCGGGGCAATGAGCAGTTCTTC
NA	TRBV6-5	NA	TRBJ1-2	CASSYLQASYGYTF	TGTGCCAGCAGTTACCTGCAGGCTTCCTATGGCTACACCTTC
TRBD2	TRBV19	NA	TRBJ2-1	CATRVAGDREQFF	TGTGCCACCAGGGTAGCGGGGGATCGGGAGCAGTTCTTC
TRBD1	TRBV13	NA	TRBJ2-7	CASSLTGLELYEQYF	TGTGCCAGCAGCTTGACAGGGCTCGAGCTTTACGAGCAGTACTTC
TRBD1	TRBV7-2	NA	TRBJ2-1	CASSLAELGQGAYEQFF	TGTGCCAGCAGCTTAGCGGAGTTGGGACAGGGGGCCTATGAGCAGTTCTTC
TRBD1	TRBV24-1	few	TRBJ1-2	CATGTGAPNYGYTF	TGTGCCACCGGGACAGGGGCTCCTAACTATGGCTACACCTTC
NA	TRBV7-2	NA	TRBJ2-7	CASSRGLTFTYEQYF	TGTGCCAGCAGCCGCGGACTAACCTTTACCTACGAGCAGTACTTC
TRBD1	TRBV2	NA	TRBJ2-2	CASSGSQGAAGELFF	TGTGCCAGCAGTGGATCTCAGGGGGCGGCCGGGGAGCTGTTTTTT
TRBD1	TRBV9	NA	TRBJ2-1	CASSGGRDRGMHEQFF	TGTGCCAGCAGCGGAGGCCGGGACAGGGGAATGCATGAGCAGTTCTTC
NA	TRBV5-1	NA	TRBJ1-1	CASSFGGPNTEAFF	TGCGCCAGCAGCTTTGGGGGCCCGAACACTGAAGCTTTCTTT
TRBD1	TRBV18	NA	TRBJ2-4	CASSPPLTGVSRNIQYF	TGTGCCAGCTCACCACCATTAACAGGGGTTTCGAGAAACATTCAGTACTTC
TRBD1	TRBV6-5	NA	TRBJ1-3	CASTWTGVNTIYF	TGTGCCAGCACCTGGACAGGAGTAAACACCATATATTTT
TRBD1	TRBV2	NA	TRBJ1-6	CASGDRAHNSPLHF	TGTGCCAGCGGGGACAGGGCCCATAATTCACCCCTCCACTTT
NA	TRBV7-9	NA	TRBJ2-3	CASRAPSSDTQYF	TGTGCCAGCAGAGCTCCTAGCAGTGATACGCAGTATTTT
TRBD1	TRBV6-6	NA	TRBJ2-5	CASSLDRGQETQYF	TGTGCCAGCAGCTTGGACAGGGGGCAAGAGACCCAGTACTTC
TRBD2	TRBV2	NA	TRBJ2-1	CASKGGGAALEQFF	TGTGCCAGCAAAGGCGGGGGGGCCGCGTTAGAGCAGTTCTTC
NA	TRBV5-1	NA	TRBJ1-6	CASSLGGGNSYNSPLHF	TGCGCCAGCAGCTTGGGAGGCGGGAATAGTTATAATTCACCCCTCCACTTT
TRBD1	TRBV6-6	NA	TRBJ1-6	CASSRDRGIGNSPLHF	TGTGCCAGCAGCCGGGACAGGGGGATTGGTAATTCACCCCTCCACTTT
TRBD1	TRBV24-1	NA	TRBJ1-2	CATSDFSGTGLVGYTF	TGTGCCACCAGTGATTTCTCCGGGACAGGATTGGTAGGCTACACCTTC
TRBD1	TRBV4-1	NA	TRBJ1-4	CASSQQGETNEKLFF	TGCGCCAGCAGCCAACAGGGGGAAACTAATGAAAAACTGTTTTTT
TRBD1	TRBV10-3	NA	TRBJ2-2	CAISSGQGPNTGELFF	TGTGCCATCAGCTCCGGACAGGGTCCGAACACCGGGGAGCTGTTTTTT
NA	TRBV12-3/TRBV12-4	NA	TRBJ1-5	CASGERGTQHF	TGTGCCAGCGGAGAGAGGGGGACCCAGCATTTT
NA	TRBV6-5	NA	TRBJ1-6	CASSLWTDNSPLHF	TGTGCCAGCAGCCTCTGGACAGATAATTCACCCCTCCACTTT
NA	TRBV27	NA	TRBJ2-7	CASSFGDEQYF	TGTGCCAGCAGTTTCGGGGACGAGCAGTACTTC
TRBD2	TRBV5-1	NA	TRBJ2-5	CASSVGLAGANQETQYF	TGCGCCAGCAGCGTGGGACTAGCGGGGGCGAACCAAGAGACCCAGTACTTC
NA	TRBV6-5	NA	TRBJ2-5	CASKWPPWETQYF	TGTGCCAGCAAGTGGCCCCCCTGGGAGACCCAGTACTTC
TRBD1	TRBV24-1	NA	TRBJ2-4	CATSDPSRDRENIQYF	TGTGCCACCAGTGATCCATCCCGGGACAGAGAAAACATTCAGTACTTC
TRBD1	TRBV5-1	NA	TRBJ1-2	CASSLGDRHSRNYGYTF	TGCGCCAGCAGCTTGGGGGACAGACACTCAAGAAACTATGGCTACACCTTC
NA	TRBV24-1	NA	TRBJ2-5	CATSDWDFQETQYF	TGTGCCACCAGTGATTGGGACTTCCAAGAGACCCAGTACTTC
TRBD2	TRBV9	NA	TRBJ2-2	CASSVFGSGGAEELFF	TGTGCCAGCAGCGTATTCGGTAGCGGGGGGGCGGAGGAGCTGTTTTTT
NA	TRBV6-5	NA	TRBJ2-1	CASSSTGSSYNEQFF	TGTGCCAGCAGTTCCACAGGTAGTTCCTACAATGAGCAGTTCTTC
NA	TRBV5-1	NA	TRBJ2-7	CASRHRSGEQYF	TGCGCCAGCAGACATCGCAGCGGGGAGCAGTACTTC
TRBD1	TRBV18	NA	TRBJ1-2	CASSRVEGAINYGYTF	TGTGCCAGCTCACGCGTCGAGGGGGCGATTAACTATGGCTACACCTTC
NA	TRBV28	few	TRBJ1-2	CASSRTWEGYTF	TGTGCCAGCAGTCGAACATGGGAGGGCTACACCTTC
TRBD1	TRBV24-1	NA	TRBJ1-5	CATSGDRGLHNQPQHF	TGTGCCACCAGTGGGGACAGGGGGCTTCACAATCAGCCCCAGCATTTT
NA	TRBV11-2	NA	TRBJ2-7	CASSLVRRDRGAGYEQYF	TGTGCCAGCAGCTTAGTTAGGAGGGACAGAGGGGCGGGCTACGAGCAGTACTTC
NA	TRBV7-6	once	TRBJ1-3	CASSLGGDTIYF	TGTGCCAGCAGCTTAGGCGGGGACACCATATATTTT